This TCR beta chain was recorded in a study of blood T cells in healthy people across ages. Remarks on this clonotype: Antigen specificity is unknown.

Next came a second PCR, run for roughly 6 to 11 cycles, which used a sample-barcoded 5' primer along with a J-beta primer mix. Using its own MiXCR run on the 5' RACE reads, TCRdb lists one record per CDR3 protein. The sample consists of about 1.6 million distinct CDR3 sequences, almost 35% of them appearing once. Findings and limits, study-wide: Higher diversity and more naive CD4+ cells were features of long-lived donors, compared to aged donors.

The ends were cut back, 5 bases at V and 5 bases at J, with 19 bases in the middle. The CDR3 loop spans 16 amino acids. The source material was blood. This sequence joins TRBV12-3 or TRBV12-4 and TRBJ2-1; TRBD1 might be the D (5 bases). This receptor was obtained from a woman aged 30 to 39 in good health. The CDR3 protein is CASSTLTASSHNEQFF. The DNA for the CDR3 is TGTGCCAGCAGTACCTTGACAGCGTCTTCCCACAATGAGCAGTTCTTC.